The 21 T cell receptor beta chains in this list originate from one sample, sequenced in a study of cytotoxic CD8 clonotypes in ibrutinib-treated CLL (dated by TCRdb to about 2021). The method behind the library was the immunoSEQ multiplex PCR assay. TCRdb limited this immuneACCESS table to in-frame rearrangements with V and J called. A share of clones is missing; checked studies link under half to unresolved V genes, and the rest is unexplained. In this sample the table shows 160,000 or so clones, approximately 80% of which occur a single time. Of the sample, about 4.6% is held by the ten largest clones. Sample time point, as interpreted from the label and publication: approximately 25 months on ibrutinib. The sequenced sample was PBMCs, obtained after 24 months of ibrutinib treatment. The receptor set was obtained from a human donor with chronic lymphocytic leukemia.

This sequence joins TRBV6-6 and TRBJ2-1, with a tentative D call TRBD1 (6 bases). V was shortened by 10 bases and J by 9 bases, with 19 bases between the two germline ends. CDR1 is MNHNY, CDR2 SVGAGI, per germline (reference sequence). CDR3 size: 13 residues. The CDR3 region is CATDDNRASEQFF. The DNA of the CDR3 is TGTGCCACTGACGATAACAGGGCGAGTGAGCAGTTCTTC.

This clone was counted once. The chain's CDR3 is CSASSLETQYF. In nucleotides, the CDR3 is TGCAGTGCTAGCTCTTTAGAGACCCAGTACTTC. The V gene is TRBV20-1, the J gene TRBJ2-5; the D is unclear. This CDR3 comprises 11 residues. Germline CDR1 is DFQATT and CDR2 is SNEGSKA (reference sequence). The V end lost 3 bases, the J end lost 4 bases, and 6 bases lay between the germline ends.

The genes are TRBV19 and TRBJ2-1; TRBD2 aligns across 8 bases. Unmatched junction bases numbered 10, after V lost 4 bases and J lost 8 bases. Germline V CDR1 and CDR2: LNHDA, SQIVND (reference sequence). This CDR3 spans 15 amino acids. The CDR3 sequence is CASSTGTSWVYEQFF. As DNA, the CDR3 is TGTGCCAGTAGTACCGGGACTAGTTGGGTCTATGAGCAGTTCTTC.

The V and J genes are TRBV6-4 and TRBJ1-2, with a tentative D call TRBD1 (6 bases). The length of the CDR3 is 13 residues. From germline, CDR1 is MRHNA and CDR2 SNTAGT. Trimming stripped 2 bases from V and 4 bases from J, with 8 bases between. The CDR3 sequence: CASSDPGVYGYTF. Here the CDR3 DNA reads TGTGCCAGCAGTGACCCAGGGGTCTATGGCTACACCTTC.

The J gene is TRBJ2-7, the V gene TRBV11-2; D gene uncertain. Germline CDR1 and CDR2: SGHAT and FQNNGV. This CDR3 comprises 14 residues. Trimming took off 2 bases at V and 3 bases at J, with 11 bases between the two ends. Here the CDR3 DNA reads TGTGCCAGCAGCTTACTTTGGGGTGACTACGAGCAGTACTTC. This encodes CASSLLWGDYEQYF.

The V and J genes are TRBV7-3 and TRBJ2-1; the match to TRBD2 covers 13 bases. This CDR3 contains 16 residues. Per the germline V gene, CDR1 is SGHTA and CDR2 is FQGTGA. V was clipped by 4 bases and J by 7 bases; unmatched bases: 7. DNA for the CDR3: TGTGCCAGCAGCTCAGGACTAGCGGGAGCAGGGAATGAGCAGTTCTTC. Its translation: CASSSGLAGAGNEQFF.

This rearrangement joins TRBV19 to TRBJ2-6; 10 positions agree with TRBD1. Looked up from germline, CDR1 is LNHDA and CDR2 is SQIVND (reference sequence). This CDR3 spans 17 amino acids. Trimming removed 5 bases from V and 2 bases from J; junction bases left unmatched: 6. CDR3 in amino acids: CASSRRQGAAGANVLTF. CDR3 in DNA: TGTGCCAGTAGTCGCCGACAGGGGGCGGCTGGGGCCAACGTCCTGACTTTC.

Remarks on this clone: At one end, the junction sequence differs from germline, possibly due to a read error. This chain links TRBV7-7 with TRBJ2-1, with TRBD2 matching over 9 bases. Germline-derived CDR1 and CDR2 are SSHAT and FNYEAQ (reference sequence). This CDR3 is built from 14 residues. The CDR3 DNA sequence: TGTGCTAGCAGCTTAGCGGGAGCTAATCGTGAGCAGTTCTTC. Residues: CASSLAGANREQFF.

Here the CDR3 reads CASSLGLAGNEQFF. The CDR3 DNA reads TGTGCCAGCAGCTTAGGACTAGCGGGAAATGAGCAGTTCTTC. This chain connects TRBV11-3 to TRBJ2-1; 11 bases are a match to TRBD2. CDR3 length: 14 residues. The germline V gene has CDR1 SGHNT and CDR2 YENEEA. Germline trimming cut 1 base from V and 7 bases from J; bases unmatched to any gene: 0.

The CDR3 is CATSGVAKNIQYF. The CDR3 nucleotides read TGTGCCACCTCGGGAGTAGCCAAAAACATTCAGTACTTC. The chain recombines TRBV5-4 with TRBJ2-4; a possible D gene is TRBD2 (6 bases). The CDR3 sequence is 13 residues long. Trimming left V 9 bases short and J 0 bases short, with 10 bases between. The germline V gene has CDR1 SGHNT and CDR2 YYREEE (reference sequence). Full variable domain (missing parts from reference TRBV5-4 and TRBJ2-4): ETGVTQSPTHLIKTRGQQVTLRCSSQSGHNTVSWYQQALGQGPQFIFQYYREEENGRGNFPPRFSGLQFPNYSSELNVNALELDDSALYLCATSGVAKNIQYFGAGTRLSVL.

This chain uses TRBV5-1 with TRBJ1-5; D is ambiguous. The V gene's germline CDR1 is SGHRS and CDR2 YFSETQ. The V end lost 0 bases, the J end lost 4 bases, and 5 bases lay between the germline ends. The CDR3 is 13 amino acids. The CDR3 loop is CASSLGANQPQHF. CDR3 DNA: TGCGCCAGCAGCTTGGGAGCGAATCAGCCCCAGCATTTT.

The genes are TRBV6-1 and TRBJ2-2; 7 bases agree with TRBD2. CDR3 length: 15 residues. J was trimmed by 3 bases and V by 1 base; bases with no gene match: 2. CDR1 is MNHNS and CDR2 is SASEGT in the germline V gene. The CDR3 DNA reads TGTGCCAGCAGTGAAGTAGGGAGGGACACCGGGGAGCTGTTTTTT. It specifies CASSEVGRDTGELFF.

CDR3 DNA: TGTGCCAGCGGTCAAGGGGGACTCTCTGGGGCCAACGTCCTGACTTTC. This codes for CASGQGGLSGANVLTF. This chain connects TRBV2 to TRBJ2-6, with D perhaps matching TRBD1 or TRBD2 (6 bases each). V was shortened by 8 bases and J by 0 bases, with 14 bases between the two germline ends. CDR1 SNHLY and CDR2 FYNNEI come from the germline V gene. There are 16 residues in the CDR3.

The V and J genes are TRBV7-9 and TRBJ1-4; a weak D match, TRBD1 (5 bases). CDR1 SEHNR and CDR2 FQNEAQ come from the germline V gene (reference sequence). Trimming took 3 bases from V and 8 from J, leaving 13 bases between them. The CDR3 extends over 14 amino acids. The CDR3 region is CASSFGAGEEKLFF. In DNA form, the CDR3 reads TGTGCCAGCAGCTTTGGGGCGGGGGAGGAAAAACTGTTTTTT.

This chain joins TRBV7-6 and TRBJ2-5; 7 positions agree with TRBD2. CDR1 and CDR2 (germline): SGHVS, FNYEAQ. V lost 5 bases, J lost 7 bases, and 13 bases stayed unmatched. The CDR3 covers 15 residues. CDR3 loop: CASSPGLRGSWTQYF. The CDR3 DNA reads as TGTGCCAGCAGCCCTGGCCTGCGCGGGAGTTGGACCCAGTACTTC. The whole variable domain, filled in from reference TRBV7-6 and TRBJ2-5, reads GAGVSQSPRYKVTKRGQDVALRCDPISGHVSLYWYRQALGQGPEFLTYFNYEAQQDKSGLPNDRFSAERPEGSISTLTIQRTEQRDSAMYRCASSPGLRGSWTQYFGPGTRLLVL.

This clone was picked up one time. This chain links TRBV11-1 with TRBJ1-2, with 7 bases fitting TRBD1. Germline values: CDR1 SGHAT, CDR2 FQDESV (reference sequence). The CDR3 is 12 residues long. Germline trimming cut 5 bases from V and 11 bases from J; bases unmatched to any gene: 8. CDR3 nucleotide sequence: TGTGCCAGCAGCGATACCGGGACAGCATACACCTTC. This sequence encodes CASSDTGTAYTF.

The sample holds one count of this clone. This chain joins TRBV14 and TRBJ1-4; D unresolved. Trimming removed 6 bases from V and 0 bases from J, with 11 bases in between. The germline V gene has CDR1 SGHDN and CDR2 FVKESK. The CDR3 loop spans 15 amino acids. The CDR3 DNA reads TGTGCCAGCAGTGACTTACTATCAACTAATGAAAAACTGTTTTTT. Translation gives CASSDLLSTNEKLFF.

The gene calls are TRBV11-2 and TRBJ2-5; D not certain. V lost 5 bases, J lost 6 bases, and 16 bases lay in between. This CDR3 is built from 14 residues. Germline V lookup: CDR1 SGHAT, CDR2 FQNNGV. CDR3 in amino acids: CASSPVRSVKTQYF. The CDR3, as DNA: TGTGCCAGCAGCCCCGTTAGGTCTGTAAAGACCCAGTACTTC.

The V gene is TRBV9, the J gene TRBJ1-1; D is unresolved. The CDR3 loop spans 12 amino acids. Per germline, CDR1 SGDLS and CDR2 YYNGEE. V was clipped by 3 bases and J by 1 base, with 4 bases between them. The CDR3 region is CASSEGNTEAFF. The CDR3 nucleotides are TGTGCCAGCAGCGAAGGGAACACTGAAGCTTTCTTT.

Only one count was recorded for this clone. The chain links TRBV11-2 to TRBJ1-6, with 7 bases aligning to TRBD1. The CDR3 has 15 residues. Germline V gene lookup returns CDR1 SGHAT and CDR2 FQNNGV. Trimming at V came to 6 bases and at J to 7 bases, leaving 9 bases not matched to a gene. This CDR3 is CASRHNRGGNSPLHF. The DNA of the CDR3 is TGTGCCAGCAGACACAACAGGGGAGGGAATTCACCCCTCCACTTT.

This clone has just one count. J is TRBJ2-5 and V is TRBV9; either TRBD1 or TRBD2 may fit D (5 bases each). The CDR3 sequence is 13 residues long. Germline V gene sequence: CDR1 SGDLS, CDR2 YYNGEE. V was pared by 2 bases and J by 4 bases, with 9 bases between. The CDR3 here is CASSVWGTETQYF. The CDR3, as DNA: TGTGCCAGCAGCGTTTGGGGGACAGAGACCCAGTACTTC.